This entry features one T cell receptor beta chain sequence. Antigen specificity is unknown. A read error is possible here, since a much larger clone lies one base away. Every sample yielded at least 7 million isolated PBMCs. Germline CDR1 reads ENHRY; CDR2 reads SYGVKD. The CDR3 is 14 amino acids. The use of a sample-barcoded 5' primer and a J-beta primer mix characterized a second PCR of 7 to 11 cycles. TCRdb redid the calling of the 5' RACE reads with MiXCR, one entry per CDR3 protein. Seen here are around 1,700,000 distinct CDR3 sequences, 28% observed once, and the top ten hold 7.7%. The data stem from a study of blood T cells in healthy people across ages. Broader study findings: Bulk PBMC profiling left naive and antigen-experienced comparisons inconclusive. With age, beta diversity per million T cells declined roughly linearly, significantly by 30 to 40. Long-lived donors carried more naive CD4+ cells and greater diversity than aged donors.

This chain uses TRBV10-3 with TRBJ2-1; 9 bases align to TRBD2. The sequence was collected from a woman in her twenties or thirties in good health. Input material: blood. CDR3 residues: CAISGTSDYNDQFF. CDR3 DNA: TGTGCCATCAGTGGGACTAGCGACTACAATGACCAGTTCTTC.